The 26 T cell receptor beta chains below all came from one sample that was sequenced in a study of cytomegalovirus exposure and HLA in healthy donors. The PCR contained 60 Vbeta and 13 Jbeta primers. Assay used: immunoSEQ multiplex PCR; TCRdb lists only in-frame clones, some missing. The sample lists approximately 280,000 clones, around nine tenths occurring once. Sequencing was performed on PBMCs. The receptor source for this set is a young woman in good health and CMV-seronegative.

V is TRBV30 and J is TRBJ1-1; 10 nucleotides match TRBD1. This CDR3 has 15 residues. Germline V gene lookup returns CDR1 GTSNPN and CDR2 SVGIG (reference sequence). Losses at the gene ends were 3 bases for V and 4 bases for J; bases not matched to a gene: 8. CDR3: CAWSFRDRGLTEAFF. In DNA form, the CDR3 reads TGTGCCTGGAGCTTCCGGGACAGGGGACTCACTGAAGCTTTCTTT.

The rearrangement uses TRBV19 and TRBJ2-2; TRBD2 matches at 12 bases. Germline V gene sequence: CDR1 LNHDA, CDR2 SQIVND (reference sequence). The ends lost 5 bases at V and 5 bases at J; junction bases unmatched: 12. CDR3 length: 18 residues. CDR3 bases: TGTGCCAGTAGTCCCCACCCGACTAGCGGGGGACCGACCGGGGAGCTGTTTTTT. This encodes CASSPHPTSGGPTGELFF.

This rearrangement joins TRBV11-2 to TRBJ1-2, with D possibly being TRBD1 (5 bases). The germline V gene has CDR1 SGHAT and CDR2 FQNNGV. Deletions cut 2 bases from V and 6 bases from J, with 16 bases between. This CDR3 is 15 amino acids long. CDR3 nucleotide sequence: TGTGCCAGCAGCTTACGGGCTGGGGCAGACAATGGCTACACCTTC. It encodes CASSLRAGADNGYTF.

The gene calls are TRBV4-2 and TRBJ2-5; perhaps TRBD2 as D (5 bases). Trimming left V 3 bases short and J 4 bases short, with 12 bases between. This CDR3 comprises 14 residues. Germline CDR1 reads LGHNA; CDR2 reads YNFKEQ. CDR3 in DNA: TGTGCCAGCAGCCAGAGTGCGGCGGGAGAGACCCAGTACTTC. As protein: CASSQSAAGETQYF.

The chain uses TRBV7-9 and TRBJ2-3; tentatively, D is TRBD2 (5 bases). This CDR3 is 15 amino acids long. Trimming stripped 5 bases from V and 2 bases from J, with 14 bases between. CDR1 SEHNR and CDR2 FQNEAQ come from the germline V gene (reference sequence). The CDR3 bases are TGTGCCAGCAGCCCCTGGACTGCCACCACAGATACGCAGTATTTT. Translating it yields CASSPWTATTDTQYF.

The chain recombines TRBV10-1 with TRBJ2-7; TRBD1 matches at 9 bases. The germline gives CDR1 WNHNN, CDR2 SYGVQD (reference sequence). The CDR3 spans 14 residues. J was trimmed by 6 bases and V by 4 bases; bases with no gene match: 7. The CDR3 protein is CASSAGTGLLEQYF. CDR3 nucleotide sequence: TGCGCCAGCAGTGCCGGGACAGGGCTCCTCGAGCAGTACTTC.

The CDR3 DNA is TGCAGCGTTCGATCCGGGGCTGAAGCTTTCTTT. The encoded protein is CSVRSGAEAFF. The chain joins TRBV29-1 to TRBJ1-1; D gene uncertain. The CDR3 length is 11 residues. The V end was cut by 5 bases, the J end by 6 bases, with 10 bases between. CDR1 is SQVTM, CDR2 ANQGSEA, per germline.

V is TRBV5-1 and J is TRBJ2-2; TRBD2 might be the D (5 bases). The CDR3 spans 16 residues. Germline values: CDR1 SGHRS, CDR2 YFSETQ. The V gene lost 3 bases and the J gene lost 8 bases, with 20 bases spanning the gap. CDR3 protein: CASSSYPEGGGGELFF. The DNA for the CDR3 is TGCGCCAGCAGCTCATACCCCGAGGGTGGCGGAGGGGAGCTGTTTTTT.

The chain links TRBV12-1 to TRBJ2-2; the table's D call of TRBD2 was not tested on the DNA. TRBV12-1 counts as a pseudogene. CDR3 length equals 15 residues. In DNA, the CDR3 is TGTGCCAGCAGCTTGGAGACTTTTGCGGCCGGGGAGCTGTTTTTT. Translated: CASSLETFAAGELFF.

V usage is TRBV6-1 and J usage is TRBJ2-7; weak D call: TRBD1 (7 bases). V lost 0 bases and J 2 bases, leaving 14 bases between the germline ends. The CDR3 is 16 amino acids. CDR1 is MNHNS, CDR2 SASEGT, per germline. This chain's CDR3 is CASSEAGGQRTYEQYF. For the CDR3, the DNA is TGTGCCAGCAGTGAAGCGGGGGGACAGCGGACCTACGAGCAGTACTTC.

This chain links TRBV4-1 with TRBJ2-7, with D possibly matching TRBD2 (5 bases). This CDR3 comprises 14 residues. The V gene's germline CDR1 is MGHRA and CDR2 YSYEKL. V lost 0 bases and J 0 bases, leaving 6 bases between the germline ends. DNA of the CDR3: TGCGCCAGCAGCCAAGATGGGAGCTCCTACGAGCAGTACTTC. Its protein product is CASSQDGSSYEQYF.

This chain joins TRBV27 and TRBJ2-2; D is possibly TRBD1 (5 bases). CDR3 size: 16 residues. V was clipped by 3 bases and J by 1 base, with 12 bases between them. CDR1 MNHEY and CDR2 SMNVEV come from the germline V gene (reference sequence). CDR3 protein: CASSFLDRVNTGELFF. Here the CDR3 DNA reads TGTGCCAGCAGTTTCCTCGACAGAGTGAACACCGGGGAGCTGTTTTTT.

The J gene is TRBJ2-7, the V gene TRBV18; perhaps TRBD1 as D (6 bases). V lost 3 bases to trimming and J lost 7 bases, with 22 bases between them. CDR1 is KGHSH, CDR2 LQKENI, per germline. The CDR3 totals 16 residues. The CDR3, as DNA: TGTGCCAGCTCACCTCGAAGGACAGAAGCCGAACTGGAGCAGTACTTC. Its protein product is CASSPRRTEAELEQYF.

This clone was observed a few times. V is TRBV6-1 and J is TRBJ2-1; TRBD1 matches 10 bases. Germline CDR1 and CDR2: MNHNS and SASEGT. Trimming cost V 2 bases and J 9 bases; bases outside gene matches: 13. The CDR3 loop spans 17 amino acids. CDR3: CASSETDPRQGAGEQFF. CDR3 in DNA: TGTGCCAGCAGTGAAACGGATCCGCGACAGGGGGCAGGTGAGCAGTTCTTC.

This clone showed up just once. The CDR3 DNA reads as TGTGCCAGCAGCCCACAAAGGACAGGAGTGCTCTATGGCTACACCTTC. As protein: CASSPQRTGVLYGYTF. V is TRBV7-2 and J is TRBJ1-2; 7 bases match TRBD1. V gave up 5 bases and J gave up 4 bases; unmatched junction bases: 13. CDR3 length: 16 residues. Germline V gene sequence: CDR1 SGHTA, CDR2 FQGNSA.

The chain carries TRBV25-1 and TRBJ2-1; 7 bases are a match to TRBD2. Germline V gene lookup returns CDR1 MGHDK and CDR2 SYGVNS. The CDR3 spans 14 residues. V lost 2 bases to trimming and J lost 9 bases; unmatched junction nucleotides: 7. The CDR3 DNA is TGTGCCAGCAGTGAAACTAGCGTCCTTGTTGAGCAGTTCTTC. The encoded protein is CASSETSVLVEQFF.

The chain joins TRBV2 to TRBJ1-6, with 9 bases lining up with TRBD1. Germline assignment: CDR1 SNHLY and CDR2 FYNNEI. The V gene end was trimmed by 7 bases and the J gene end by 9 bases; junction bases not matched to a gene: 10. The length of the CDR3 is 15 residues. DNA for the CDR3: TGTGCCAGCACTCCGCGAGGACAGGGGAGTTCACCCCTCCACTTT. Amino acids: CASTPRGQGSSPLHF.

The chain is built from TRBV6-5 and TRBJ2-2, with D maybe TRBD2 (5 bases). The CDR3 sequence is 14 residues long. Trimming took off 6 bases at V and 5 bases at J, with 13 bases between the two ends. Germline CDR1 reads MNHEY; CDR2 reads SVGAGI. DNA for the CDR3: TGTGCCAGCAGCCTACGGGGAATTACCGGGGAGCTGTTTTTT. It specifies CASSLRGITGELFF.

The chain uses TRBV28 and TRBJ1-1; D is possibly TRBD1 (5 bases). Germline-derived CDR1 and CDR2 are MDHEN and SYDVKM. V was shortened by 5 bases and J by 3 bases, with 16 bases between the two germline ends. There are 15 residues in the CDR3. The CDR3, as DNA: TGTGCCAGCAGTGGGGCCTCCCCCCAGGACACTGAAGCTTTCTTT. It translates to CASSGASPQDTEAFF.

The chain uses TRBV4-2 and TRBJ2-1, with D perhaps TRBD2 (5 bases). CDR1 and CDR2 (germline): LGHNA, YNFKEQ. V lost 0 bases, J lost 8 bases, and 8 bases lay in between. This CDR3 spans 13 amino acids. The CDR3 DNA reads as TGTGCCAGCAGCCAAGATCCGAGGGATGAGCAGTTCTTC. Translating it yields CASSQDPRDEQFF.

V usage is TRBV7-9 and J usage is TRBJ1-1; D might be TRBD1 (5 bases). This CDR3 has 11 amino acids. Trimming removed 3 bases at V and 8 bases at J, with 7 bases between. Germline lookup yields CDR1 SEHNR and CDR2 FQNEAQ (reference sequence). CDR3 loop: CASSFQGEAFF. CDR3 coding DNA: TGTGCCAGCAGCTTTCAGGGAGAAGCTTTCTTT.

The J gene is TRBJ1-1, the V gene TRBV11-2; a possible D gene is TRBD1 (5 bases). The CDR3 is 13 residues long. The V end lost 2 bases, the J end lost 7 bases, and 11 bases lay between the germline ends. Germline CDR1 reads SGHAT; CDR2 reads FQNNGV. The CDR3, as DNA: TGTGCCAGCAGCTTAAGGGGTCTCGGTGAAGCTTTCTTT. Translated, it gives CASSLRGLGEAFF.

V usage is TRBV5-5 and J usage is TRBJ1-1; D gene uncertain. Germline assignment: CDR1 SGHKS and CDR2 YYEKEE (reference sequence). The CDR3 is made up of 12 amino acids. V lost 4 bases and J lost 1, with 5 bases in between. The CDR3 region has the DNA TGTGCCAGCAGCCTACGGAACACTGAAGCTTTCTTT. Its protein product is CASSLRNTEAFF.

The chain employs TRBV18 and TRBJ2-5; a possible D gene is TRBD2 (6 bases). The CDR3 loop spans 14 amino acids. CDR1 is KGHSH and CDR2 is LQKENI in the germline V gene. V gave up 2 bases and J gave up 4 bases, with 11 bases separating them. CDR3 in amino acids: CASSPTGGGETQYF. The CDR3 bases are TGTGCCAGCTCACCAACCGGGGGAGGAGAGACCCAGTACTTC.

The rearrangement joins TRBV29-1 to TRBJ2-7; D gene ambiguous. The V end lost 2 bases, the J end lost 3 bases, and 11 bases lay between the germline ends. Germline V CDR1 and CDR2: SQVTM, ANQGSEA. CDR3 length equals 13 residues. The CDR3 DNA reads TGCAGCGTTGAAATCCCCGGTATCTACGAGCAGTACTTC. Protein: CSVEIPGIYEQYF.

The CDR3 loop is CASKDRGNYGYTF. The CDR3 DNA follows: TGTGCCAGTAAGGACAGGGGGAACTATGGCTACACCTTC. The chain has TRBV19 and TRBJ1-2; 10 bases map to TRBD1. The CDR3 has 13 residues. V was clipped by 7 bases and J by 2 bases; unmatched bases: 1. Germline-derived CDR1 and CDR2 are LNHDA and SQIVND (reference sequence).